Each of the 10 T cell receptor beta chains below was sequenced from the same sample in a study of Ad26.COV2.S vaccination and SARS-CoV-2 variants (dated by TCRdb to the early 2020s). The library came from the immunoSEQ multiplex PCR assay. As stored in TCRdb, this immuneACCESS dataset retains in-frame rearrangements with V and J assigned. A fraction of the clones does not appear; measured against another copy, unresolved V genes explain less than half of the discrepancy, and the remainder lacks a known reason. This sample gives roughly 380,000 clones in total; about 91% of them show up just once. 3.9% of the sample belongs to the ten largest clones. What this sample's time point label stands for: individuals recovered from natural SARS-CoV-2 infection. The sequences come from peripheral blood, collected after recovery from COVID-19. The receptor set was obtained from a human donor who had recovered from COVID-19.

CDR3 in DNA: TGCAGTGCTAGTGATAGGGGTCGTCGTCCTAGCGAGCAGTACTTC. It translates to CSASDRGRRPSEQYF. The chain is built from TRBV20-1 and TRBJ2-7, with D possibly TRBD1 on 5 matching bases. Germline V gene lookup returns CDR1 DFQATT and CDR2 SNEGSKA (reference sequence). With 3 bases removed from V and 6 bases from J, the gap between germline ends came to 21 bases. The CDR3 runs to 15 residues.

The rearrangement uses TRBV6-6 and TRBJ1-2; possible D gene TRBD1, 6 bases. Germline CDR1 and CDR2: MNHNY and SVGAGI (reference sequence). V lost 5 bases and J lost 8, with 18 bases in between. The CDR3 is 14 residues long. DNA of the CDR3: TGTGCCAGCAGTCAGCAGGAGGGGGGACGCGGCTACACCTTC. It codes for CASSQQEGGRGYTF.

The chain joins TRBV10-3 to TRBJ2-1, with 10 bases aligning to TRBD1. The CDR3 is 16 residues long. The trim removed 7 bases at V and 1 base at J, leaving 7 bases unmatched. From germline, CDR1 is ENHRY and CDR2 SYGVKD. The CDR3 reads CAINPDRGNSYNEQFF. CDR3 nucleotide sequence: TGTGCCATCAATCCGGACAGGGGGAATTCCTACAATGAGCAGTTCTTC.

This chain joins TRBV7-3 and TRBJ1-4; 7 positions agree with TRBD1. Trimming removed 5 bases from V and 7 bases from J; junction bases left unmatched: 4. CDR3 size: 13 residues. Germline V gene sequence: CDR1 SGHTA, CDR2 FQGTGA. CDR3 sequence reads: CASSTRTGEKLFF. In DNA, the CDR3 is TGTGCCAGCAGCACCCGGACAGGTGAAAAACTGTTTTTT.

This clone has only a few counts. The chain couples TRBV6-2 or TRBV6-3 to TRBJ1-1; no definite D call. This CDR3 comprises 13 residues. CDR1 is MNHEY, CDR2 SVGEGT, per germline. The V gene lost 1 base and the J gene lost 7 bases, with 10 bases spanning the gap. As DNA, the CDR3 is TGTGCCAGCAGTTACTTCCCCAGCCTTGAAGCTTTCTTT. Its protein product is CASSYFPSLEAFF.

J is TRBJ2-5 and V is TRBV13; no clear D gene. The CDR3 runs to 15 residues. The germline V gene has CDR1 PRHDT and CDR2 FYEKMQ (reference sequence). Between the trimmed V and J ends, which lost 5 bases and 0 bases, there was a span of 13 bases. The chain's CDR3 is CASSPGFSDQETQYF. The CDR3 coding sequence is TGTGCCAGCAGCCCTGGTTTCAGCGACCAAGAGACCCAGTACTTC.

The chain joins TRBV5-4 to TRBJ2-1; D is unclear. This CDR3 contains 15 residues. The ends were cut back, 0 bases at V and 0 bases at J, with 7 bases in the middle. The germline CDR1 and CDR2 sequences are SGHNT and YYREEE (reference sequence). In DNA form, the CDR3 reads TGTGCCAGCAGCTTGGGTAGTAGCTCCTACAATGAGCAGTTCTTC. Amino acid sequence: CASSLGSSSYNEQFF.

The chain links TRBV2 to TRBJ2-2; D remains ambiguous. Between the trimmed V and J ends, which lost 4 bases and 7 bases, there was a span of 10 bases. Germline V lookup: CDR1 SNHLY, CDR2 FYNNEI. The CDR3 consists of 13 residues. CDR3 sequence (DNA): TGTGCCAGCAGTGCCGATTTTAGCGGGGAGCTGTTTTTT. It translates to CASSADFSGELFF. The variable domain in full, with the rest retrieved from reference TRBV2 and TRBJ2-2, is EPEVTQTPSHQVTQMGQEVILRCVPISNHLYFYWYRQILGQKVEFLVSFYNNEISEKSEIFDDQFSVERPDGSNFTLKIRSTKLEDSAMYFCASSADFSGELFFGEGSRLTVL.

The V gene is TRBV7-3, the J gene TRBJ1-1, with D perhaps matching TRBD1 (6 bases). V lost 1 base and J lost 3, with 15 bases in between. CDR3 size: 16 residues. Germline CDR1 and CDR2: SGHTA and FQGTGA. The DNA of the CDR3 is TGTGCCAGCAGCTTAAGGCAGGGGCTCAGGTACACTGAAGCTTTCTTT. Protein sequence: CASSLRQGLRYTEAFF.

The rearrangement links TRBV6-1 to TRBJ2-6, with D perhaps matching TRBD1 (5 bases). The V end lost 8 bases, the J end lost 4 bases, and 15 bases lay between the germline ends. From germline, CDR1 is MNHNS and CDR2 SASEGT. The CDR3 is 15 amino acids. The CDR3 protein is CASGAGGLGANVLTF. Here the CDR3 DNA reads TGTGCCAGCGGGGCCGGTGGTTTGGGGGCCAACGTCCTGACTTTC.